Sequencing of this T cell receptor beta chain was carried out in a study of T-cell reconstitution after alpha-beta-depleted transplantation in children. There are many counts of this clonotype. Antigen: not known. Trimming stripped 7 bases from V and 4 bases from J, with 8 bases between. The CDR3 sequence is 13 residues long. Germline V CDR1 and CDR2: WSHSY, SAAADI. Study results and caveats: Most T-cell counts and diversity one year after the transplant came from T cells that were newly produced. There were some patients whose high TCRbeta diversity at day 60 came from surviving recipient T cells and thymic progenitors.

Preparing the TCRbeta library involved the use of unique molecular identifiers. From the PCR reads, TCRdb called clonotypes with MiXCR, one entry per CDR3 protein. The data show hundreds of thousands of distinct CDR3 sequences, around a tenth seen once. The rearrangement joins TRBV10-2 to TRBJ2-6; D gene unclear. The sample consisted of PBMCs, taken before TCRalphabeta/CD19-depleted stem cell transplant. This clonotype was obtained from a boy under two years old with acute myeloid leukemia, due to receive a stem cell transplant. CDR3 nucleotides: TGCGCCAGCACAGGAACCGGGGCCAACGTCCTGACTTTC. As protein: CASTGTGANVLTF.